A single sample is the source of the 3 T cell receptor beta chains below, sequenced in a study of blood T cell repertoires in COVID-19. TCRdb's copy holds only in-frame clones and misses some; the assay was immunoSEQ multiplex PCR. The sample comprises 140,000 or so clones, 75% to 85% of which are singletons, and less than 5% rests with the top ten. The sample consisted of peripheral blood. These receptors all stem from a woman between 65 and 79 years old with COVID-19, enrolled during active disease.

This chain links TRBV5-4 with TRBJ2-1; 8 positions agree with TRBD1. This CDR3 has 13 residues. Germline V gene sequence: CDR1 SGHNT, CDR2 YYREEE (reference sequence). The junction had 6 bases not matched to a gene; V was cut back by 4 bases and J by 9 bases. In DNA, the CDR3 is TGTGCCAGCAGCCTACAGGGGGGAAGTGAGCAGTTCTTC. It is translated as CASSLQGGSEQFF.

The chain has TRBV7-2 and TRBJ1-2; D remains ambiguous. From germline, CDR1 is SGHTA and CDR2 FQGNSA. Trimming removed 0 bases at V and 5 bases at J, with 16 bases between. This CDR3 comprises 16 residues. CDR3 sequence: CASSLAGDTSLYGYTF. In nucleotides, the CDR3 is TGTGCCAGCAGCTTAGCGGGAGACACCAGCCTGTATGGCTACACCTTC.

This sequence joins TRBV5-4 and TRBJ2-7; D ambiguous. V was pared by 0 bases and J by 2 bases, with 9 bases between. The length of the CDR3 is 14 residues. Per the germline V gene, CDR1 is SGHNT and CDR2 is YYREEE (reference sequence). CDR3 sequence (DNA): TGTGCCAGCAGCTTGGGGGTAGGAGCCTACGAGCAGTACTTC. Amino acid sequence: CASSLGVGAYEQYF. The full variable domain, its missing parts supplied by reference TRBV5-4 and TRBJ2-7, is ETGVTQSPTHLIKTRGQQVTLRCSSQSGHNTVSWYQQALGQGPQFIFQYYREEENGRGNFPPRFSGLQFPNYSSELNVNALELDDSALYLCASSLGVGAYEQYFGPGTRLTVT.